The entry below describes one TCR beta chain. Antigen unknown. The source of the sample is a study of beta chain features in type 1 diabetes. Whole-study findings and limits: Across all four CD4+ subsets, people with type 1 diabetes showed modestly shorter TCRB CDR3s. HLA influence on TCRB rearrangement stayed unresolved here. Among patients, naive, central memory and Treg TCRB repertoires appeared more similar than among healthy donors.

V lost 2 bases, J lost 4 bases, and 9 bases lay in between. Germline-derived CDR1 and CDR2 are SGHDT and YYEEEE. The CDR3 consists of 13 residues. Expressed TCRB transcripts were sequenced, since all the RNA that had been isolated was reverse transcribed. TCRdb's copy holds only in-frame clones and misses some; the assay was immunoSEQ multiplex PCR. The table lists almost 350,000 clones, around 8.5% of them singletons. Source material: central memory CD4+ T cells from blood. V is TRBV5-6 and J is TRBJ2-5; TRBD2 might be the D (5 bases). The clonotype comes from a man in his thirties or forties with type 1 diabetes. CDR3 protein: CASSFVGVETQYF. CDR3 sequence (DNA): TGTGCCAGCAGCTTTGTGGGAGTAGAGACCCAGTACTTC.